The 23 T cell receptor beta chains given below trace back to one sample, sequenced in a study of CD8 T cells in Susac syndrome (dated by TCRdb to between 2018 and 2021). Libraries were made using the immunoSEQ multiplex PCR assay. RNA was extracted using the RNeasy kit, and roughly 0.45 to 1 microgram was reverse transcribed with random hexamers. In-frame beta chains were kept once TCRdb had trimmed the public reads at Q25 with fastp and called clones with MiXCR. For every CDR3 protein sequence, its rows merge into one entry that carries the most common genes and DNA. Within this sample are tens of thousands of distinct CDR3 sequences, with roughly 95% of them counted one time only. Clones ranked in the top ten supply 0.095% to 0.12% of the sample. Source material: CD4+ T cells from PBMCs. Every receptor here comes from a human donor with multiple sclerosis.

This clonotype was detected only once. CDR3 region: CASSLARQAAGETQYF. CDR3 DNA sequence: TGTGCCAGCAGCTTAGCGAGGCAGGCGGCGGGAGAGACCCAGTACTTC. The chain uses TRBV7-2 and TRBJ2-5; possible D gene TRBD2, 5 bases. This CDR3 has 16 amino acids. CDR1 and CDR2 (germline): SGHTA, FQGNSA. With 0 bases removed from V and 4 bases from J, the gap between germline ends came to 15 bases.

The CDR3 loop is CASSHPGQGSGYTF. CDR3 coding DNA: TGTGCCAGCAGCCACCCGGGACAGGGATCTGGCTACACCTTC. The chain recombines TRBV3-1 with TRBJ1-2; 9 positions agree with TRBD1. This CDR3 is built from 14 residues. The germline V gene encodes CDR1 LGHDT and CDR2 YNNKEL (reference sequence). The V and J ends lost 3 bases and 7 bases, in that order; junction bases with no gene match: 6.

The chain has TRBV20-1 and TRBJ2-3; TRBD1 is a possible D gene (6 bases). Germline CDR1 DFQATT, CDR2 SNEGSKA (reference sequence). This CDR3 is 13 amino acids long. Trimming pared 6 bases from V and 0 bases from J, leaving 10 bases between. DNA for the CDR3: TGCAGTGCCCGCAGGGGAAGCACAGATACGCAGTATTTT. Encoded protein: CSARRGSTDTQYF.

The J gene is TRBJ1-2, the V gene TRBV9; the D gene is possibly TRBD1 (5 bases). Germline CDR1 reads SGDLS; CDR2 reads YYNGEE. Trimming took off 4 bases at V and 4 bases at J, with 11 bases between the two ends. This CDR3 is built from 13 residues. The DNA for the CDR3 is TGTGCCAGCAGCTTTACCGGGACCTATGGCTACACCTTC. Translating gives CASSFTGTYGYTF.

The V call is TRBV19, the J call TRBJ2-7; perhaps D is TRBD1 or TRBD2 (5 bases each). The germline gives CDR1 LNHDA, CDR2 SQIVND (reference sequence). The ends were cut back, 3 bases at V and 3 bases at J, with 12 bases in the middle. The CDR3 runs to 14 residues. The CDR3, as DNA: TGTGCCAGTAGTATGGGACGAGGGTTCTACGAGCAGTACTTC. It yields the protein CASSMGRGFYEQYF.

V and J are TRBV12-3 or TRBV12-4 and TRBJ1-5; no reliable D call. V lost 9 bases and J 4 bases, leaving 10 bases between the germline ends. The length of the CDR3 is 12 residues. The CDR3 sequence is CASQFSNQPQHF. The CDR3 bases are TGTGCCAGTCAATTTTCAAATCAGCCCCAGCATTTT.

This rearrangement joins TRBV19 to TRBJ1-2, with D perhaps TRBD1 (6 bases). CDR1 is LNHDA, CDR2 SQIVND, per germline (reference sequence). The ends were cut back, 3 bases at V and 4 bases at J, with 21 bases in the middle. The CDR3 length is 17 residues. The CDR3: CASSMRGTNRKIYGYTF. CDR3 DNA: TGTGCCAGTAGTATGCGGGGGACAAATCGAAAGATCTATGGCTACACCTTC.

The V call is TRBV5-4, the J call TRBJ2-7, with TRBD1 identical over 8 bases. After removal of 6 bases from V and 3 bases from J, the junction contained 20 bases not matched to a gene. There are 18 residues in the CDR3. Germline values: CDR1 SGHNT, CDR2 YYREEE (reference sequence). CDR3 coding DNA: TGTGCCAGCAACTGGGGTGGACAGGGAATTGAGAGCGGCTACGAGCAGTACTTC. Translating gives CASNWGGQGIESGYEQYF.

The V call is TRBV5-1, the J call TRBJ2-5; 7 bases agree with TRBD1. Trimming cost V 4 bases and J 1 base; bases outside gene matches: 7. The V gene's germline CDR1 is SGHRS and CDR2 YFSETQ. The CDR3 is 15 amino acids. The CDR3 here is CASSLRDSRQETQYF. The CDR3, as DNA: TGCGCCAGCAGCCTCCGGGACAGCCGCCAAGAGACCCAGTACTTC.

The rearrangement links TRBV29-1 to TRBJ1-2, with D possibly matching TRBD1 (5 bases). The CDR3 length is 10 residues. V lost 3 bases, J lost 8 bases, and 7 bases lay in between. Germline V gene data show CDR1 as SQVTM and CDR2 as ANQGSEA. Here the CDR3 reads CSVDRDGYTF. The CDR3 nucleotides read TGCAGCGTTGACAGGGACGGCTACACCTTC.

The gene calls are TRBV19 and TRBJ1-2; D not certain. Germline V gene sequence: CDR1 LNHDA, CDR2 SQIVND (reference sequence). The V end was cut by 8 bases, the J end by 4 bases, with 14 bases between. The CDR3 sequence is 13 residues long. The CDR3 DNA reads as TGTGCCAGTCGCAGAAGTAATTCCTATGGCTACACCTTC. Amino acids: CASRRSNSYGYTF.

CDR3 loop: CSARDLVLLEGDTQYF. Here the CDR3 DNA reads TGCAGTGCTAGAGATCTCGTCCTCTTGGAGGGGGATACGCAGTATTTT. The chain carries TRBV20-1 and TRBJ2-3; D is possibly TRBD2 (6 bases). The CDR3 is 16 residues long. V shed 0 bases and J shed 6 bases, with 19 bases lying between them. The germline V gene has CDR1 DFQATT and CDR2 SNEGSKA (reference sequence).

The J gene is TRBJ2-2, the V gene TRBV20-1; D gene uncertain. This CDR3 is 15 amino acids long. Trimming cost V 0 bases and J 1 base, with 9 bases left between them. Germline loops: CDR1 DFQATT, CDR2 SNEGSKA (reference sequence). The CDR3 coding sequence is TGCAGTGCTAGAGATCGGACGAGGAACACCGGGGAGCTGTTTTTT. It specifies CSARDRTRNTGELFF.

A single count supports this clonotype. J is TRBJ2-6 and V is TRBV7-9; 9 nucleotides agree with TRBD1. Germline-derived CDR1 and CDR2 are SEHNR and FQNEAQ (reference sequence). Trimming cost V 5 bases and J 3 bases; bases outside gene matches: 14. The length of the CDR3 is 19 residues. The CDR3 spells CASSRSFGTGPLGANVLTF. The DNA for the CDR3 is TGTGCCAGCAGCCGAAGCTTCGGGACAGGGCCCCTTGGGGCCAACGTCCTGACTTTC.

The chain joins TRBV18 to TRBJ1-1, with no clear D. The germline gives CDR1 KGHSH, CDR2 LQKENI. The CDR3 is 16 residues long. Deletions cut 3 bases from V and 1 base from J, with 15 bases between. DNA of the CDR3: TGTGCCAGCTCACCCCTAGGGTTTGGAGCGAACACTGAAGCTTTCTTT. The encoded protein is CASSPLGFGANTEAFF. The full variable domain, rest sourced from reference TRBV18 and TRBJ1-1, is NAGVMQNPRHLVRRRGQEARLRCSPMKGHSHVYWYRQLPEEGLKFMVYLQKENIIDESGMPKERFSAEFPKEGPSILRIQQVVRGDSAAYFCASSPLGFGANTEAFFGQGTRLTVV.

The chain couples TRBV11-1 to TRBJ2-3; no clear D gene. Germline V gene sequence: CDR1 SGHAT, CDR2 FQDESV (reference sequence). The CDR3 contains 11 residues. V was clipped by 5 bases and J by 5 bases, with 5 bases between them. Here the CDR3 DNA reads TGTGCCAGCAGCCTTGGAGATACGCAGTATTTT. Protein sequence: CASSLGDTQYF. Combining the CDR3 with reference TRBV11-1 and TRBJ2-3 gives the whole variable domain EAEVAQSPRYKITEKSQAVAFWCDPISGHATLYWYRQILGQGPELLVQFQDESVVDDSQLPKDRFSAERLKGVDSTLKIQPAELGDSAMYLCASSLGDTQYFGPGTRLTVL.

The chain joins TRBV20-1 to TRBJ1-5, with D possibly matching TRBD1 (6 bases). V lost 5 bases and J lost 4, with 18 bases in between. This CDR3 region has 15 residues. In germline, CDR1 is DFQATT, CDR2 SNEGSKA (reference sequence). The CDR3 DNA is TGCAGTGCTTTAGGGGAGACAGGTCGTAATCAGCCCCAGCATTTT. Protein: CSALGETGRNQPQHF.

CDR3 in amino acids: CASSSGTVNEKLFF. The CDR3 region has the DNA TGTGCCAGCAGTTCCGGGACTGTGAATGAAAAACTGTTTTTT. The chain joins TRBV7-2 to TRBJ1-4, with D maybe TRBD1 (5 bases). This CDR3 spans 14 amino acids. V dropped 6 bases and J dropped 5 bases, with 13 bases sitting between them. Germline V CDR1 and CDR2: SGHTA, FQGNSA. The full variable domain, in which reference TRBV7-2 and TRBJ1-4 provide the parts outside the CDR3, is GAGVSQSPSNKVTEKGKDVELRCDPISGHTALYWYRQSLGQGLEFLIYFQGNSAPDKSGLPSDRFSAERTGGSVSTLTIQRTQQEDSAVYLCASSSGTVNEKLFFGSGTQLSVL.

The rearrangement links TRBV3-1 to TRBJ2-3, with unresolved D. CDR3 length: 14 amino acids. Germline CDR1 is LGHDT and CDR2 is YNNKEL (reference sequence). Trimming took 2 bases from V and 1 from J, leaving 7 bases between them. The CDR3 region has the DNA TGTGCCAGCAGCCAATCCCAGGGCACAGATACGCAGTATTTT. This encodes CASSQSQGTDTQYF.

The J gene is TRBJ2-7, the V gene TRBV29-1, with D perhaps matching TRBD2 (6 bases). The CDR3 runs to 14 residues. The V end lost 4 bases, the J end lost 0 bases, and 13 bases lay between the germline ends. Germline loops: CDR1 SQVTM, CDR2 ANQGSEA. Here the CDR3 DNA reads TGCAGCGTTGGGAGGGGACGGAGCTCCTACGAGCAGTACTTC. Amino acid sequence: CSVGRGRSSYEQYF.

CDR3 amino acids: CASSPGVPQPQHF. CDR3 nucleotides: TGTGCCAGCAGCCCTGGGGTTCCTCAGCCCCAGCATTTT. The chain links TRBV3-1 to TRBJ1-5, with no clear D. Germline loops: CDR1 LGHDT, CDR2 YNNKEL (reference sequence). The CDR3 runs to 13 residues. With 4 bases removed from V and 6 bases from J, the gap between germline ends came to 10 bases.

The chain is built from TRBV20-1 and TRBJ1-2; D is unclear. The CDR3 length is 14 residues. The V end lost 6 bases, the J end lost 0 bases, and 14 bases lay between the germline ends. Per germline, CDR1 DFQATT and CDR2 SNEGSKA (reference sequence). The CDR3 DNA reads as TGCAGTGCCGTCGGGTTGGGAGCTAACTATGGCTACACCTTC. It encodes CSAVGLGANYGYTF.

The chain employs TRBV12-3 or TRBV12-4 and TRBJ2-1, with 7 bases that match TRBD1. CDR3 length: 15 residues. V was pared by 5 bases and J by 5 bases, with 9 bases of the junction left unmatched. This chain's CDR3 is CASSRTGQQNNEQFF. CDR3 DNA sequence: TGTGCCAGCAGTCGCACGGGACAGCAAAACAATGAGCAGTTCTTC.